This T cell receptor beta chain was sequenced in a study of chemoradiotherapy in HPV16-positive cancers. Study as a whole: Functional T-cell assays on two HPV16-positive patients' cells defined candidate HPV-specific clones and common TCR motifs.

The length of the CDR3 is 14 residues. Germline V gives CDR1 LNHDA, CDR2 SQIVND (reference sequence). Trimming shortened V by 3 bases and J by 3 bases, and 12 bases separated the two germline ends. Produced via immunoSEQ multiplex PCR; TCRdb's table is partial and in-frame only. The sample holds about 33,000 clones; 70% to 90% are singletons and the top ten take roughly 2%. Over chemoradiotherapy, repertoires were sampled more than once. The source material was blood, sampled from a patient who underwent chemoradiotherapy. This chain uses TRBV19 with TRBJ2-7; D call uncertain. This sequence was found in a human donor with HPV-associated anogenital cancer. In DNA form, the CDR3 reads TGTGCCAGTAGTATCATAGGCAGCTACTACGAGCAGTACTTC. Amino acid sequence: CASSIIGSYYEQYF.